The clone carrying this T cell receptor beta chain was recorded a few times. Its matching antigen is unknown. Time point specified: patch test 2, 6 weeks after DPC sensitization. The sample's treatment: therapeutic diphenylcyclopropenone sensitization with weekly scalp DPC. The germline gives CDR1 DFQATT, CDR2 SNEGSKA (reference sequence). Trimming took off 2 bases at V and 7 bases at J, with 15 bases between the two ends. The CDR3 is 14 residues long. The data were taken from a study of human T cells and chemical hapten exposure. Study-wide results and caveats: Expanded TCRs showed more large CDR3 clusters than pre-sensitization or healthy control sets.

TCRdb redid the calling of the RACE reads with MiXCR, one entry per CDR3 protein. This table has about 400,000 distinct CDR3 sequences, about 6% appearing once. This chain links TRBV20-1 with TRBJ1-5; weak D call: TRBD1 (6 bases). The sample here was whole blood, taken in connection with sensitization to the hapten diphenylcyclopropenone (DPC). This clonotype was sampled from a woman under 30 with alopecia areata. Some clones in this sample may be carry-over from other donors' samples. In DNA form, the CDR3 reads TGCAGTGCTAGATATACAGGGAGGGGACAGCCCCAGCATTTT. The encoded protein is CSARYTGRGQPQHF.